This TCR beta chain was sequenced for a study of T cells in Graves' hyperthyroidism and ophthalmopathy (dated by TCRdb to between 2017 and 2020). Study-wide context: Peripheral blood was sampled at the time of initial diagnosis, prior to any treatment. According to the paper, TCR Vbeta CDR3 sequencing was carried out on around 140 peripheral blood samples, which came from more than 40 ophthalmopathy, some 73 hyperthyroidism and approximately 17 progressor patients. Prospective prediction of ophthalmopathy was tested in an independent validation cohort consisting of about 20 hyperthyroidism patients and some 16 patients who later progressed to ophthalmopathy. For training and testing, the roughly 93 patients in the discovery cohort were randomly divided in a 7:3 ratio. To identify TCR V-J signatures that set the groups apart, the researchers used a discovery cohort of 100 or so patients, made up of 43 with Graves' ophthalmopathy and about 60 with stable Graves' hyperthyroidism. Following sampling, methimazole starting at 30 mg daily was given to hyperthyroidism patients, and high-dose intravenous methylprednisolone was given to ophthalmopathy patients. Thyroid tissue and blood T-cell repertoires from more than five Graves' hyperthyroidism patients were also compared in the study.

Broader findings and caveats from the paper: In validation, progression to ophthalmopathy was predicted by the model with nearly 71% sensitivity and under 85% specificity, a median of around 6.5 months before onset. Blood samples also contained most of the expanded thyroid clonotypes (frequency above 0.001), which suggests that blood repertoires may reflect thyroid immune responses. Sample size was not statistically predetermined, and investigators were not blinded to group allocation. Ophthalmopathy was separated from stable hyperthyroidism by a 13 V-J signature model, with approximately 89% sensitivity and 81% to 83% specificity obtained in cross-validation and 80%/75% obtained in testing.

Deletion took 4 bases off V and 1 base off J, with a span of 13 bases between the germline ends. From the germline V gene, CDR1 is SGDLS and CDR2 is YYNGEE. From the cysteine through the phenylalanine, the CDR3 covers 15 amino acids. Only the CDR3 part of the read is kept: 45 bases, read in frame from the first base. TCR beta CDR3 regions were amplified from RNA transcripts. A first-round RT-PCR of the TCR CDR3 used the HTBI primer set with the Qiagen OneStep RT-PCR kit. Libraries were constructed in a second round of multiplex PCR, after which size selection and purification were carried out. Sequencing of the libraries was done on an Illumina HiSeq2000 using paired-end 100 bp reads. In the paper's pipeline: SOAPnuke was used to process the raw data, with reads discarded if the reads contained adapters or uncalled bases, had a mean Phred below 15, or lacked an exact constant-primer or identifier match. High-quality paired reads were merged using COPE v1.2.5, and each unique nucleotide sequence was defined as a clonotype. MiTCR v1.1 was used to align the clonotypes against IMGT TRBV, TRBD and TRBJ reference segments. Analysis was restricted to V-J combinations with a frequency above 0.0001, which covered over 98% of repertoires. A TCS score was defined as the ratio between F50 (clonal expansion) and ExV (chaos), using BLOSUM62-based TCRdist between CDR3 peptides within each V-J. Welch's t-statistics and random forest reduced 514 V-J features to about 12, which were used in a naive Bayes classifier (R e1071). TCRdb applied fastp at Q25 and MiXCR to the public reads, then kept only in-frame beta chains. Rows merge per CDR3 protein into single entries with the most common DNA and genes. TCRdb assigned the V and J calls; the authors' analysis was not used. For this sample the table gives some 760,000 distinct CDR3 sequences, of which 12% to 15% were detected only once. The top ten hold 10% of the sample.

Stable Graves' hyperthyroidism was defined as the absence of progression to ophthalmopathy over 18 months of follow-up. Hyperthyroidism patients were newly diagnosed, had a disease duration of under 2 months, and were aged 18 to 65 years. The study excluded patients with uncontrolled infections, other autoimmune diseases, pregnancy or lactation. Diagnoses were established on the basis of clinical symptoms, serum thyroxine and TRAb, thyroid ultrasound, and orbital computed tomography. PBMCs were separated from roughly 10 ml of fresh peripheral blood using Ficoll-Paque density gradient centrifugation. Total RNA was extracted with Trizol reagent, and quality was checked on an Agilent 2100 Bioanalyzer. This clonotype was seen many times. Which antigen it targets is not known. No much larger clone exists at a distance of one base, and base qualities are not known.

Here the chain combines TRBV9 and TRBJ2-3; a confident D gene designation cannot be given. This sequence was found in a woman under 30 with Graves' hyperthyroidism. Sequences were obtained from blood. The CDR3 in this case is CASSSRAIGTDTQYF. The bases read TGTGCCAGCAGCTCCCGGGCCATCGGCACAGATACGCAGTATTTT.